Sequencing of this T cell receptor beta chain was carried out in a study of early T cells in non-severe SARS-CoV-2 infection. This clonotype was observed a few times. Its antigen is still unknown. TCRdb re-called the 5' RACE reads with MiXCR, one entry per CDR3 protein. The table lists approximately 65,000 distinct CDR3 sequences, 9% to 15% of them singletons. The study, taken as a whole, reports: Anti-spike CD8 responses were favored by VDJdb matching, which missed private and CD4 specificities.

Between the trimmed V and J ends, which lost 5 bases and 2 bases, there was a span of 21 bases. From germline, CDR1 is SGHAT and CDR2 FQNNGV. This CDR3 is 17 amino acids long. The source material was whole blood. The chain combines TRBV11-2 with TRBJ2-5; D is unresolved. This receptor was taken from an adult who was a healthcare worker with PCR-confirmed SARS-CoV-2 infection or an uninfected control (not recorded which). The CDR3 is CASSLQVAGVGQETQYF. CDR3 DNA: TGTGCCAGCAGCCTCCAAGTGGCAGGAGTCGGTCAAGAGACCCAGTACTTC.